This T cell receptor beta chain was documented in a study of shared clonotypes between healthy human individuals. Germline V gene data show CDR1 as SGHRS and CDR2 as YFSETQ. The V gene end was trimmed by 1 base and the J gene end by 4 bases; junction bases not matched to a gene: 7. There are 15 residues in the CDR3. Profiling relied on immunoSEQ multiplex PCR, and the TCRdb table lists in-frame clones only, not all of them. Of some 470,000 clones in the sample, around 78% were seen once. Study observations and caveats: The low donor count limited represented genetic and exposure-history diversity. Only blood underwent sampling, and tissue repertoires likely differ.

On this clone itself: Its specificity is unknown. In this CDR3 the conserved last residue, phenylalanine or tryptophan, is missing, so a read error is likely.

Material for sequencing was PBMCs. This receptor was obtained from a woman aged 40-49 years in good health. Some clones in this sample may be carry-over from other donors' samples. The chain recombines TRBV5-1 with TRBJ2-7; 8 bases match TRBD1. The DNA of the CDR3 is TGCGCCAGCAGCTTGACGGACAGGGTCGAATACGAGCAGTACCTC. Its translation: CASSLTDRVEYEQYL.